One T cell receptor beta chain is described in this entry. The target antigen is unknown. Trimming shortened V by 3 bases and J by 3 bases, and 14 bases separated the two germline ends. This CDR3 is 15 amino acids long. CDR1 is KGHSH and CDR2 is LQKENI in the germline V gene. Here immunoSEQ multiplex PCR was the method, and the copy in TCRdb shows in-frame clones only, minus some. The table lists around 100,000 clones, around 94% of them singletons, with roughly 2% in the top ten. The data originate from a study of T cell responses to AZD1222 COVID-19 vaccine. Regarding the study as a whole: Just a handful of AZD1222 recipients tested seropositive at baseline.

The chain uses TRBV18 and TRBJ1-1, with D maybe TRBD1 (5 bases). The clonotype comes from an adult in good health. The material sequenced was peripheral blood, taken on day 0 of AZD1222 vaccination. DNA for the CDR3: TGTGCCAGCTCACCCGAAGGGGCTAGGCACACTGAAGCTTTCTTT. Translating it yields CASSPEGARHTEAFF. Combining the CDR3 with reference TRBV18 and TRBJ1-1 gives the whole variable domain NAGVMQNPRHLVRRRGQEARLRCSPMKGHSHVYWYRQLPEEGLKFMVYLQKENIIDESGMPKERFSAEFPKEGPSILRIQQVVRGDSAAYFCASSPEGARHTEAFFGQGTRLTVV.